Sequencing of this TCR beta chain was carried out in a study of blood T cell repertoires in COVID-19. Study at large: Acute and convalescent COVID-19 specimens originated in the United States, Italy and Spain.

The CDR3 spans 16 residues. V gave up 0 bases and J gave up 3 bases, with 11 bases separating them. Germline V gene data show CDR1 as MNHEY and CDR2 as SVGAGI. Authors' data handling: Researchers report that nucleated cell counts were estimated from reference gene primer amplification. The table came from immunoSEQ multiplex PCR; TCRdb's copy has only in-frame clones and leaves some out. That table gives V, J and clone size, and the DNA gave D and trimming. The table shows under 200,000 clones, with around nine tenths occurring only once. The source of this sequence is a man aged 18 to 35 with active or convalescent COVID-19. The sequenced sample consisted of peripheral blood. This rearrangement joins TRBV6-5 to TRBJ2-2, with a tentative D call TRBD1 (5 bases). CDR3 protein: CASSYSTQGYTGELFF. Written as DNA, the CDR3 is TGTGCCAGCAGTTACTCGACTCAGGGATACACCGGGGAGCTGTTTTTT.